This T cell receptor beta chain was documented in a study of blood T cell repertoires in COVID-19. About the study: T cells, B-cell-depleted T cells, or PBMCs supplied cDNA or gDNA.

The length of the CDR3 is 16 residues. Unmatched junction bases numbered 11, after V lost 5 bases and J lost 6 bases. CDR1 and CDR2 (germline): SGHTA, FQGTGA. The cohort comprised adults aged about 18 to 90 years residing in 20 to 30 US areas. Allocation to cohorts depended on clinical history reported by the participants. Clones were read by immunoSEQ multiplex PCR, and TCRdb kept only the in-frame ones, dropping some. The sample yields a few hundred thousand clones, approximately 84% seen once. The sequenced sample was PBMCs or T cells enriched from blood (not recorded which). This clonotype was obtained from a woman under 30 who had recovered from COVID-19. The genes are TRBV7-3 and TRBJ2-1; TRBD1 agrees at 9 bases. This CDR3 is CASSHPGQGIPNEQFF. CDR3 coding DNA: TGTGCCAGCAGCCATCCGGGACAGGGAATCCCCAATGAGCAGTTCTTC.